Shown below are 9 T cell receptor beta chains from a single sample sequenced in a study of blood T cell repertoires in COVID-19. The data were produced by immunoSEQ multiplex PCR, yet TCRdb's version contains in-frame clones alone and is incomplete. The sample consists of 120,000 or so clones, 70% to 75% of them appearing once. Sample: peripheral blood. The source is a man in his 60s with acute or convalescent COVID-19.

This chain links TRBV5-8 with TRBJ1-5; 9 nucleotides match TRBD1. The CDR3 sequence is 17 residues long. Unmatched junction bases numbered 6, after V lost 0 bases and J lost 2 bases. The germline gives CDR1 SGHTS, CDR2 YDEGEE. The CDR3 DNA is TGTGCCAGCAGCTTGGGTACCAGGACAGGGGGCAATCAGCCCCAGCATTTT. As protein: CASSLGTRTGGNQPQHF. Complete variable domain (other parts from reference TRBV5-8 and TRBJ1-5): EAGVTQSPTHLIKTRGQQATLRCSPISGHTSVYWYQQALGLGLQFLLWYDEGEERNRGNFPPRFSGRQFPNYSSELNVNALELEDSALYLCASSLGTRTGGNQPQHFGDGTRLSIL.

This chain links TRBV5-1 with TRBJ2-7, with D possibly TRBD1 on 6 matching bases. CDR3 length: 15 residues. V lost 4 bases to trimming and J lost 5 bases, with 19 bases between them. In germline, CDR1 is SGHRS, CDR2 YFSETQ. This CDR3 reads CASSVTGDTPNEQYF. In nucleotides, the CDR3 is TGCGCCAGCAGCGTTACCGGGGACACCCCCAACGAGCAGTACTTC. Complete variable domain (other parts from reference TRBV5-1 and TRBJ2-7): KAGVTQTPRYLIKTRGQQVTLSCSPISGHRSVSWYQQTPGQGLQFLFEYFSETQRNKGNFPGRFSGRQFSNSRSEMNVSTLELGDSALYLCASSVTGDTPNEQYFGPGTRLTVT.

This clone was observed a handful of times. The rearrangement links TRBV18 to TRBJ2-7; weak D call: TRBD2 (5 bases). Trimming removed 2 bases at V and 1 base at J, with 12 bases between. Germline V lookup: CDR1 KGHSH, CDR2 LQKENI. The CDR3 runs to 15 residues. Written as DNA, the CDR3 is TGTGCCAGCTCACCAGAGGCGGGCACTTCCTACGAGCAGTACTTC. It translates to CASSPEAGTSYEQYF.

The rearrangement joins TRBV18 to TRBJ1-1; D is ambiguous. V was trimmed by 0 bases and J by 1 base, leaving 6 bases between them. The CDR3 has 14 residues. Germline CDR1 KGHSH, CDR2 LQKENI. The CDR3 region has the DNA TGTGCCAGCTCACCACCTCTTAGGAACACTGAAGCTTTCTTT. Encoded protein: CASSPPLRNTEAFF.

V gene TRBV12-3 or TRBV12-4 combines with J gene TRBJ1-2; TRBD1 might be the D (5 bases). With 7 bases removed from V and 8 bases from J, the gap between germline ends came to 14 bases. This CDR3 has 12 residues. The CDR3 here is CASTQGKGGYTF. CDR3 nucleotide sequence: TGTGCCAGCACTCAGGGAAAAGGGGGCTACACCTTC.

Here the CDR3 reads CASSPGTGAYEQYF. The CDR3 coding sequence is TGTGCCAGCAGCCCCGGGACAGGAGCCTACGAGCAGTACTTC. The chain recombines TRBV11-3 with TRBJ2-7; 8 bases are a match to TRBD1. V shed 5 bases and J 2 bases; nucleotides not matched to a gene: 5. In germline, CDR1 is SGHNT, CDR2 YENEEA. The CDR3 totals 14 residues.

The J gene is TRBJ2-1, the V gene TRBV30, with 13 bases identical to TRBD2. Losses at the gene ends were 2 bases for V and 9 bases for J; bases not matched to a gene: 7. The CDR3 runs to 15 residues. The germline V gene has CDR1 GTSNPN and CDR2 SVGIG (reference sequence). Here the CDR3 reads CAWSIGLAGVVEQFF. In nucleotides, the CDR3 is TGTGCCTGGAGTATAGGACTAGCGGGAGTGGTTGAGCAGTTCTTC.

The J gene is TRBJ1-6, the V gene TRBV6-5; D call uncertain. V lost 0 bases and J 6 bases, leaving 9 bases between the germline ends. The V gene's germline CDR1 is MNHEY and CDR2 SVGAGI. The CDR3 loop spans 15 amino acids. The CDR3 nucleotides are TGTGCCAGCAGTTACTCCCCAGGAATTAATTCACCCCTCCACTTT. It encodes CASSYSPGINSPLHF.

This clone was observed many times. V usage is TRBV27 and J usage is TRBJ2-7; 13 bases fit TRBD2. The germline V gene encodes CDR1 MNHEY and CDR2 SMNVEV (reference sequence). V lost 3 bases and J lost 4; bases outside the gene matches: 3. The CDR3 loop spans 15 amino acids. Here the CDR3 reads CASSFALAGGYEQYF. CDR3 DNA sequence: TGTGCCAGCAGTTTTGCACTAGCGGGAGGGTACGAGCAGTACTTC.